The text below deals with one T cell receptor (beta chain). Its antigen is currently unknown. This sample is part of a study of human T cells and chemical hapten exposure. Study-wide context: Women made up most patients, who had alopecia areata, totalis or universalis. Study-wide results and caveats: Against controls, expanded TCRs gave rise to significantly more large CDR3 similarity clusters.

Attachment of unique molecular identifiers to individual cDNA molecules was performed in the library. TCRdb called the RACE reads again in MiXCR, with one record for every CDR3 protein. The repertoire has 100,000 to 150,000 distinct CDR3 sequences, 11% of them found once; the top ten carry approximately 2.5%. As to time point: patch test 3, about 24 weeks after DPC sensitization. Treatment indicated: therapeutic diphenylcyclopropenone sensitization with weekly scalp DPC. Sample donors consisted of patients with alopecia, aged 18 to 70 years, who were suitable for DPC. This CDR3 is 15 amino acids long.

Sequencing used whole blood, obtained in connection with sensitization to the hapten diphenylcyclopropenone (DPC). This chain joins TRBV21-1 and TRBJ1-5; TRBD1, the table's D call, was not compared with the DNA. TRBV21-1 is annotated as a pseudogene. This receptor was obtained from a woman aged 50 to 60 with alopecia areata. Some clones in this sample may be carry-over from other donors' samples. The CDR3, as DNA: TGTGCCAGCAGCACCCCCAGGGAAAGCAATCAGCCCCAGCATTTT. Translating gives CASSTPRESNQPQHF.